These T cell receptor beta chains were read from a single sample in a study of cytomegalovirus exposure and HLA in healthy donors. Measured with immunoSEQ multiplex PCR; TCRdb has only the in-frame clones, and not every one. This repertoire shows tens of thousands of clones, approximately 79% found once; its top ten account for 2.5% to 3.5%. The specimen was PBMCs. The receptors come from a man younger than 40 in good health and CMV-seronegative. CDR3s include the opening cysteine and the closing phenylalanine or tryptophan. The D gene is left open where the match is weak. The size entry is marked missing in some rows and otherwise reads once, few, many or a size class.

d_gene	j_gene	v_gene	abundance	CDR3aa	CDR3nt
-	TRBJ2-5	TRBV20-1	-	CSAAREETQYF	TGCAGTGCGGCACGGGAAGAGACCCAGTACTTC
TRBD1	TRBJ1-2	TRBV28	-	CASRTGQGDYGYTF	TGTGCCAGCAGGACCGGACAGGGTGACTATGGCTACACCTTC
-	TRBJ1-1	TRBV5-6	few	CASSWWRSSRNTEAFF	TGTGCCAGCAGCTGGTGGAGGAGCAGCCGGAACACTGAAGCTTTCTTT
TRBD1	TRBJ2-7	TRBV10-3	-	CATTGQGSKHRNSYEQYF	TGTGCCACGACAGGGCAGGGGTCGAAACATCGGAATTCCTACGAGCAGTACTTC
TRBD1	TRBJ1-6	TRBV7-6	-	CASSPPGGNSPLHF	TGTGCCAGCAGCCCGCCAGGGGGAAATTCACCCCTCCACTTT
-	TRBJ1-1	TRBV10-1	few	CASSLTGGTEAFF	TGCGCCAGCAGTTTGACAGGCGGTACTGAAGCTTTCTTT
-	TRBJ2-1	TRBV9	once	CASSRGSNEQFF	TGTGCCAGCAGCAGGGGGTCCAATGAGCAGTTCTTC
-	TRBJ1-1	TRBV7-2	-	CASGRRLGADTEAFF	TGTGCCAGCGGGCGGCGCCTAGGGGCTGACACTGAAGCTTTCTTT
-	TRBJ1-1	TRBV6-6	-	CASSDSGDTEAFF	TGTGCCAGCAGTGATTCAGGGGACACTGAAGCTTTCTTT
TRBD1	TRBJ1-1	TRBV5-1	-	CASSLLRGQGARSTEAFF	TGCGCCAGCAGCTTGTTGAGGGGACAGGGGGCGAGAAGCACTGAAGCTTTCTTT
TRBD2	TRBJ2-1	TRBV6-1	-	CASSELLAGAYNEQFF	TGTGCCAGCAGTGAACTCCTAGCGGGGGCTTACAATGAGCAGTTCTTC
TRBD2	TRBJ2-3	TRBV2	-	CASSDGGTSGGAETDTQYF	TGTGCCAGCTCGGACGGTGGAACTAGCGGGGGGGCCGAGACAGATACGCAGTATTTT
TRBD1	TRBJ2-2	TRBV27	-	CASSFHRGAGELFF	TGTGCCAGCAGCTTTCACAGGGGCGCCGGGGAGCTGTTTTTT
TRBD2	TRBJ2-7	TRBV29-1	-	CSVVPGLGVQQYF	TGCAGCGTCGTCCCGGGACTAGGGGTACAGCAGTACTTC
-	TRBJ2-7	TRBV19	-	CASSIGSPYEQYF	TGTGCCAGTAGTATAGGGAGTCCCTACGAGCAGTACTTC